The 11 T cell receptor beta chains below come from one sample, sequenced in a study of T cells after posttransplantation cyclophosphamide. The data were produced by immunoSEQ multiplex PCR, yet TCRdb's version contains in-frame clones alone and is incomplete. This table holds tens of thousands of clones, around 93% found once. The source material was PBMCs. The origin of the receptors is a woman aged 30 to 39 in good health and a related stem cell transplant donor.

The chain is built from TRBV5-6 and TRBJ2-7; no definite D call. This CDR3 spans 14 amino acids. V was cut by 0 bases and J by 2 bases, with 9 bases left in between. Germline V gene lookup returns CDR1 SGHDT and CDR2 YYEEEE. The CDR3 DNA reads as TGTGCCAGCAGCTTGGACGGGCTCACCTACGAGCAGTACTTC. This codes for CASSLDGLTYEQYF.

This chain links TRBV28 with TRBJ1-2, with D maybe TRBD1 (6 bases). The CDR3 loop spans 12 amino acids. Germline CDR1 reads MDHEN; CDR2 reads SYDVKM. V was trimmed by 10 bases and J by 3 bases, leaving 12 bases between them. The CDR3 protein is CANYRQDYGYTF. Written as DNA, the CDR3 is TGTGCCAACTACCGACAGGACTATGGCTACACCTTC.

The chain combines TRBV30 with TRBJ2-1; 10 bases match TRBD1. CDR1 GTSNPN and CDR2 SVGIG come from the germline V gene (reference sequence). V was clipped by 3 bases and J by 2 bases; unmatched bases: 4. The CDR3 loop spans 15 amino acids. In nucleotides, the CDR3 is TGTGCCTGGAGGGGACAGGGGCGGGCCTACAATGAGCAGTTCTTC. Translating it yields CAWRGQGRAYNEQFF. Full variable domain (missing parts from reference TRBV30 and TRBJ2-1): SQTIHQWPATLVQPVGSPLSLECTVEGTSNPNLYWYRQAAGRGLQLLFYSVGIGQISSEVPQNLSASRPQDRQFILSSKKLLLSDSGFYLCAWRGQGRAYNEQFFGPGTRLTVL.

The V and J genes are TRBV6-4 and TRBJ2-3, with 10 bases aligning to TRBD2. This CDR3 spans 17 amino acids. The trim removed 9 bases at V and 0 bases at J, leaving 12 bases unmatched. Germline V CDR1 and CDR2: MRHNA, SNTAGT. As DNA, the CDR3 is TGTGCCAGGGATGGTAGGACTAGCGGAACTAGCACAGATACGCAGTATTTT. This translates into CARDGRTSGTSTDTQYF.

The CDR3 nucleotides are TGTGCCAGCAGGCATACTAGCGGGGGGTACAATGAGCAGTTCTTC. Translated, it gives CASRHTSGGYNEQFF. This chain links TRBV6-5 with TRBJ2-1; 12 bases are a match to TRBD2. The V gene end was trimmed by 6 bases and the J gene end by 4 bases; junction bases not matched to a gene: 4. Germline V gene data show CDR1 as MNHEY and CDR2 as SVGAGI. The CDR3 is 15 residues long.

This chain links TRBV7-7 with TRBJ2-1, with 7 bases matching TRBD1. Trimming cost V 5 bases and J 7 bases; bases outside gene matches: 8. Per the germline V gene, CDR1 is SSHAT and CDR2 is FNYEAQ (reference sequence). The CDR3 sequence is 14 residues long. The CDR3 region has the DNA TGTGCCAGCAGCCCCGGGACAGTTAGAAATGAGCAGTTCTTC. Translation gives CASSPGTVRNEQFF. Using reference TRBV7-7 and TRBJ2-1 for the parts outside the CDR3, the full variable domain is GAGVSQSPRYKVTKRGQDVTLRCDPISSHATLYWYQQALGQGPEFLTYFNYEAQPDKSGLPSDRFSAERPEGSISTLTIQRTEQRDSAMYRCASSPGTVRNEQFFGPGTRLTVL.

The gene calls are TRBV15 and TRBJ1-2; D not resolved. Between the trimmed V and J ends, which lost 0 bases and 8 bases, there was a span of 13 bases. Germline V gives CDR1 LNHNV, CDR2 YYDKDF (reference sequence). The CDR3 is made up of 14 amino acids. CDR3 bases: TGTGCCACCAGCAGAGATTTATCGGCGGGCGGCTACACCTTC. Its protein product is CATSRDLSAGGYTF.

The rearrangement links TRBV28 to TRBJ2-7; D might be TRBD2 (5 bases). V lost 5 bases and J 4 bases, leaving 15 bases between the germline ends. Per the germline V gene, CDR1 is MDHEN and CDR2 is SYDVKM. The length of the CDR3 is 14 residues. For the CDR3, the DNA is TGTGCCAGCAGTCCAATCGGACTTTCTTACGAGCAGTACTTC. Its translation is CASSPIGLSYEQYF.

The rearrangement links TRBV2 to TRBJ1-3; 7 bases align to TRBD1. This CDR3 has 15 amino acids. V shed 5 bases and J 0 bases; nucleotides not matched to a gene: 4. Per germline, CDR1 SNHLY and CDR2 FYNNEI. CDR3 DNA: TGTGCCAGCAGTTTGGGACAGCTCTCTGGAAACACCATATATTTT. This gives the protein CASSLGQLSGNTIYF.

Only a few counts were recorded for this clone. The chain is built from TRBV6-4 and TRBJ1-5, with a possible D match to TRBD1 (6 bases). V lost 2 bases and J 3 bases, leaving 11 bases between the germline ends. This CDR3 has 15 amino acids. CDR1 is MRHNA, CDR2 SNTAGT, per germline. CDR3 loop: CASSDVRTDNQPQHF. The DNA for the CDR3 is TGTGCCAGCAGTGACGTTAGGACAGACAATCAGCCCCAGCATTTT.

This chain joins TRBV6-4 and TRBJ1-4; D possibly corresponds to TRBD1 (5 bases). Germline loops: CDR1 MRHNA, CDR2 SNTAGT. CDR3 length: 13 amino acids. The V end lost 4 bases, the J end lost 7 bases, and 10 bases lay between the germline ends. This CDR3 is CASSAGTVEKLFF. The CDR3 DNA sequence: TGTGCCAGCAGTGCAGGGACGGTTGAAAAACTGTTTTTT.